A selection of T cell receptor beta chains follows, all from one sample in a study of neurological immune-mediated disorders. TCRdb called the 5' RACE reads again in MiXCR, with one record for every CDR3 protein. The sample records 65,000 to 85,000 distinct CDR3 sequences, 5% to 6.5% being singletons. Input material: PBMCs. Receptor source: a woman aged 55-75 years with multiple sclerosis. CDR3s include the opening cysteine and the closing phenylalanine or tryptophan. The order of the fields is CDR3 DNA, CDR3 protein, D gene, V gene, J gene, clone size. A D gene is named only where the DNA matches it firmly. A row's size may be missing; if present it is once, few, many or a size class.

DNA: TGCGCCAGCAGCGTACAGGGACGGAACACCGGGGAGCTGTTTTTT; CDR3: CASSVQGRNTGELFF; D: -; V: TRBV5-1; J: TRBJ2-2; size: many
DNA: TGCGCCAGCAGCCGCCCGGGACAGGATGAAAAACTGTTTTTT; CDR3: CASSRPGQDEKLFF; D: TRBD1; V: TRBV4-1; J: TRBJ1-4; size: many
DNA: TGCGCCAGCAGCGCTGTGATTGGAGATACCACTGAAGCTTTCTTT; CDR3: CASSAVIGDTTEAFF; D: -; V: TRBV5-1; J: TRBJ1-1; size: many
DNA: TGCGCCAGCAGCTTGGCGAGCGGGGCGGCAGATACGCAGTATTTT; CDR3: CASSLASGAADTQYF; D: TRBD2; V: TRBV5-1; J: TRBJ2-3; size: many
DNA: TGTGCCAGCAGCTTCGAGTTACAAGAGACCCAGTACTTC; CDR3: CASSFELQETQYF; D: -; V: TRBV7-2; J: TRBJ2-5; size: many
DNA: TGTGCCAGCAGTTACTCGGGTAGGGGTATGGAGCAGTTCTTC; CDR3: CASSYSGRGMEQFF; D: -; V: TRBV6-6; J: TRBJ2-1; size: many
DNA: TGTGCCAGCAGCTTCACAGGGGCTAATGAAAAACTGTTTTTT; CDR3: CASSFTGANEKLFF; D: TRBD1; V: TRBV5-5; J: TRBJ1-4; size: many
DNA: TGTGCCAGCAGCTCGGGACAGATTAATTCACCCCTCCACTTT; CDR3: CASSSGQINSPLHF; D: TRBD1; V: TRBV7-2; J: TRBJ1-6; size: many
DNA: TGTGCCATCAGTGATCCCGCAGGGCCCGAATACAATGAGCAGTTCTTC; CDR3: CAISDPAGPEYNEQFF; D: -; V: TRBV10-3; J: TRBJ2-1; size: -
DNA: TGTGCCAGCAGCTTACGTGGCAATCAGCCCCAGCATTTT; CDR3: CASSLRGNQPQHF; D: -; V: TRBV7-2; J: TRBJ1-5; size: many
DNA: TGTGCCAGCAGCGGGCAGGGGGAAAGCAATCAGCCCCAGCATTTT; CDR3: CASSGQGESNQPQHF; D: TRBD1; V: TRBV6-5; J: TRBJ1-5; size: many
DNA: TGCAGTGCCCCCGGGGGGCCCTACTCTGGAAACACCATATATTTT; CDR3: CSAPGGPYSGNTIYF; D: -; V: TRBV20-1; J: TRBJ1-3; size: many
DNA: TGTGCCAGCAGCTTCGGACAGGGTGGCTATGGCTACACCTTC; CDR3: CASSFGQGGYGYTF; D: TRBD1; V: TRBV7-2; J: TRBJ1-2; size: many
DNA: TGCAGCTCCAGGGATCCCACAGGAGAAACCCAGTACTTC; CDR3: CSSRDPTGETQYF; D: -; V: TRBV29-1; J: TRBJ2-5; size: many
DNA: TGTGCCAGCAGTTACTCCAGCGGGGCTTTCTCCTACGAGCAGTACTTC; CDR3: CASSYSSGAFSYEQYF; D: TRBD2; V: TRBV6-2/TRBV6-3; J: TRBJ2-7; size: many
DNA: TGTGCCAGCAGACCGCCCTCTAATAATTCACCCCTCCACTTT; CDR3: CASRPPSNNSPLHF; D: -; V: TRBV12-3/TRBV12-4; J: TRBJ1-6; size: many
DNA: TGCGCCAGCAGAATAGGGGGATCGGGCTACGAGCAGTACTTC; CDR3: CASRIGGSGYEQYF; D: -; V: TRBV5-1; J: TRBJ2-7; size: many
DNA: TGCGCCAGCAGCCAAGATGGCGTCTATGGCTACACCTTC; CDR3: CASSQDGVYGYTF; D: -; V: TRBV4-1; J: TRBJ1-2; size: many
DNA: TGTGCCAGCAGCGCCAACCCGTTAAATACGCAGTATTTT; CDR3: CASSANPLNTQYF; D: -; V: TRBV7-7; J: TRBJ2-3; size: many
DNA: TGTGCCAGCACTATACCCCAAACCGGGACAGGGGATTCACCCCTCCACTTT; CDR3: CASTIPQTGTGDSPLHF; D: TRBD1; V: TRBV6-6; J: TRBJ1-6; size: many
DNA: TGCAGTGCTACCCGACAAGCCTACGAGCAGTACTTC; CDR3: CSATRQAYEQYF; D: -; V: TRBV20-1; J: TRBJ2-7; size: many
DNA: TGCAGTGCTAGAAAAGTCCTAAGGATGAACACTGAAGCTTTCTTT; CDR3: CSARKVLRMNTEAFF; D: -; V: TRBV20-1; J: TRBJ1-1; size: many
DNA: TGCGCCAGCAGCTTGGATTTATCGCTGTACAATGAGCAGTTCTTC; CDR3: CASSLDLSLYNEQFF; D: -; V: TRBV5-1; J: TRBJ2-1; size: many
DNA: TGTGCCAGCAGCTCCACAGGGAACACCGGGGAGCTGTTTTTT; CDR3: CASSSTGNTGELFF; D: -; V: TRBV11-2; J: TRBJ2-2; size: many
DNA: TGTGCCAGCAGCTCCCGGGATCCCACGGCCGGGGAGCAGTTCTTC; CDR3: CASSSRDPTAGEQFF; D: -; V: TRBV7-2; J: TRBJ2-1; size: many
DNA: TGTGCCACCAGCAGAAACCCGGGGGGGGCCTACGAGCAGTACTTC; CDR3: CATSRNPGGAYEQYF; D: TRBD2; V: TRBV15; J: TRBJ2-7; size: -
DNA: TGTGCCAGCAGCCAAGAACAAGGGGTCGGCGCAGATACGCAGTATTTT; CDR3: CASSQEQGVGADTQYF; D: -; V: TRBV4-2; J: TRBJ2-3; size: many
DNA: TGTGCCAGCAGGCTAGAAGGGGGCTATGGCTACACCTTC; CDR3: CASRLEGGYGYTF; D: -; V: TRBV6-4; J: TRBJ1-2; size: many
DNA: TGCGCCAGCTCTCGGGGGGATAGGTCCTACGAGCAGTACTTC; CDR3: CASSRGDRSYEQYF; D: TRBD2; V: TRBV5-1; J: TRBJ2-7; size: many
DNA: TGTGCCAGCAGTTACTCTGCCTCCAATGAGCAGTTCTTC; CDR3: CASSYSASNEQFF; D: -; V: TRBV6-2/TRBV6-3; J: TRBJ2-1; size: many
DNA: TGCGCCAGCAGCCCGGGCGCCTTAAACACTGAAGCTTTCTTT; CDR3: CASSPGALNTEAFF; D: -; V: TRBV4-1; J: TRBJ1-1; size: many
DNA: TGTGCCACCAGCACCCCACAGGGGGCTGGAGATACGCAGTATTTT; CDR3: CATSTPQGAGDTQYF; D: TRBD1; V: TRBV15; J: TRBJ2-3; size: many
DNA: TGTGCCAGCAGCTTATACAGGGAAAACAATGAGCAGTTCTTC; CDR3: CASSLYRENNEQFF; D: -; V: TRBV7-9; J: TRBJ2-1; size: -
DNA: TGTGCCAGCAGCTTAGGTCTATTCGGAAACACCATATATTTT; CDR3: CASSLGLFGNTIYF; D: -; V: TRBV5-6; J: TRBJ1-3; size: many
DNA: TGTGCCAGCAATACAGGGGCTCAGCCCCAGCATTTT; CDR3: CASNTGAQPQHF; D: TRBD1; V: TRBV2; J: TRBJ1-5; size: many
DNA: TGTGCCAGCAGCCGCCAGGGGGCTATTCAGCCCCAGCATTTT; CDR3: CASSRQGAIQPQHF; D: TRBD1; V: TRBV3-1; J: TRBJ1-5; size: many
DNA: TGCGCCAGCACCTCAGGGGGCTTTAATTCACCCCTCCACTTT; CDR3: CASTSGGFNSPLHF; D: TRBD1; V: TRBV5-1; J: TRBJ1-6; size: few
DNA: TGTGCCAGCTCACCGGGGGCGGACAGTGAAAAACTGTTTTTT; CDR3: CASSPGADSEKLFF; D: -; V: TRBV18; J: TRBJ1-4; size: -
DNA: TGCGCCAGCAGCGCTGACCAAGAGACCCAGTACTTC; CDR3: CASSADQETQYF; D: -; V: TRBV5-1; J: TRBJ2-5; size: many
DNA: TGTGCCAGCCGGGGGGACAGGGCTCGAAATCAGCCCCAGCATTTT; CDR3: CASRGDRARNQPQHF; D: TRBD1; V: TRBV2; J: TRBJ1-5; size: many
DNA: TGCAGTGCTAGGGGGACAGCGAACACTGAAGCTTTCTTT; CDR3: CSARGTANTEAFF; D: TRBD1; V: TRBV20-1; J: TRBJ1-1; size: many
DNA: TGTGCCAACCCACTAGCGGGGGAGAACAATGAGCAGTTCTTC; CDR3: CANPLAGENNEQFF; D: TRBD2; V: TRBV6-9; J: TRBJ2-1; size: few
DNA: TGTGTCACCAGCAGAGATAGACACAACACCGGGGAGCTGTTTTTT; CDR3: CVTSRDRHNTGELFF; D: -; V: TRBV15; J: TRBJ2-2; size: -
DNA: TGCAGTGCAACGACAGGCAGAAGTAAGGATACGCAGTATTTT; CDR3: CSATTGRSKDTQYF; D: -; V: TRBV20-1; J: TRBJ2-3; size: many
DNA: TGCGCCAGCAGCGAGACTAGACCGCCTGACGAGCAGTACTTC; CDR3: CASSETRPPDEQYF; D: -; V: TRBV5-1; J: TRBJ2-7; size: many
DNA: TGCGCCAGCAGCCCCCCCCCGTTAGCGGGGGGGTACTCTCAAGAGACCCAGTACTTC; CDR3: CASSPPPLAGGYSQETQYF; D: TRBD2; V: TRBV4-1; J: TRBJ2-5; size: many
DNA: TGTGCTACGGGGGGTGTAGCCCTTTACGAGCAGTACTTC; CDR3: CATGGVALYEQYF; D: TRBD2; V: TRBV18; J: TRBJ2-7; size: many
DNA: TGTGCCAGCAACCCCAGCGGGGGTAGGGAGACCCAGTACTTC; CDR3: CASNPSGGRETQYF; D: TRBD2; V: TRBV6-6; J: TRBJ2-5; size: many
DNA: TGTGCCAGCGGGGGGGCCTGGATGAACACTGAAGCTTTCTTT; CDR3: CASGGAWMNTEAFF; D: -; V: TRBV7-2; J: TRBJ1-1; size: many
DNA: TGTGCCAGCAGTCCTCAGGGGCAGCTCAATGAGCAGTTCTTC; CDR3: CASSPQGQLNEQFF; D: -; V: TRBV12-3/TRBV12-4; J: TRBJ2-1; size: many
DNA: TGTGCTAGCAGCTTTGGGACAGGTCAACGCAATGAGCAGTTCTTC; CDR3: CASSFGTGQRNEQFF; D: TRBD1; V: TRBV7-7; J: TRBJ2-1; size: many
DNA: TGTGCCATCAGTGACCCTCACACAGGGAGCTATCAGCCCCAGCATTTT; CDR3: CAISDPHTGSYQPQHF; D: -; V: TRBV10-3; J: TRBJ1-5; size: -
DNA: TGTGCCATCAGTACCTCATGGGGAACCTACGAGCAGTACTTC; CDR3: CAISTSWGTYEQYF; D: -; V: TRBV10-3; J: TRBJ2-7; size: many
DNA: TGCAGCGGGGTAGCTAAACCTAGCACAGATACGCAGTATTTT; CDR3: CSGVAKPSTDTQYF; D: -; V: TRBV29-1; J: TRBJ2-3; size: many
DNA: TGCGCCAGCAGCTTGTGGGGGACGAGCAATCAGCCCCAGCATTTT; CDR3: CASSLWGTSNQPQHF; D: -; V: TRBV5-1; J: TRBJ1-5; size: many